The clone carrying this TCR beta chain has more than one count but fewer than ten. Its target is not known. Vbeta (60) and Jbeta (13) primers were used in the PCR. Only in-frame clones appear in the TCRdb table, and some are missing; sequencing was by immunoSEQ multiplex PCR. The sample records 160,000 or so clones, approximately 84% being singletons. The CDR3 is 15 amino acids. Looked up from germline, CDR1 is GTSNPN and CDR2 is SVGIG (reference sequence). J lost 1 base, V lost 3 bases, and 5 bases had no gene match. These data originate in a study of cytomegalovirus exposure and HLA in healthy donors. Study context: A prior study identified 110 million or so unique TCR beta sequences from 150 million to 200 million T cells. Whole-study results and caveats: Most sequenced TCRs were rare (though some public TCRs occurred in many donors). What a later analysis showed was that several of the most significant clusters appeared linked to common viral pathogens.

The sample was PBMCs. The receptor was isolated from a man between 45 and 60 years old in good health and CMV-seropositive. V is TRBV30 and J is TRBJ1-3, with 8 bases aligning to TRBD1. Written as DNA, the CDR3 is TGTGCCTGGAGCCTACAGGGGGGATCTGGAAACACCATATATTTT. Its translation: CAWSLQGGSGNTIYF.